This T cell receptor beta chain was captured by sequencing in a study of T cell clonality in common variable immunodeficiency. V was trimmed by 4 bases and J by 5 bases, leaving 17 bases between them. CDR1 SQVTM and CDR2 ANQGSEA come from the germline V gene. This CDR3 has 14 amino acids. This clone appeared a few times. Its antigen is as yet unknown. The CDR3 end lies 3 residues beyond the end of the read and is filled in from the germline J gene. The repertoire was sequenced with immunoSEQ multiplex PCR; TCRdb's copy has only in-frame clones and lacks some. This sample carries some 22,000 clones, none of them present only once. Study-wide points: In common variable immunodeficiency, TCR beta chains reportedly carried fewer deletions and N-nucleotide insertions. Fewer TCRbeta clones were shared among CVID subjects than controls.

Most patients and controls had Caucasian heritage. Sequencing input: peripheral blood mononuclear cells. The source is a human donor with common variable immunodeficiency. This chain uses TRBV29-1 with TRBJ2-5; tentative D call: TRBD1 (6 bases). The covered CDR3 bases are TGCAGCGTTGTAGTAGGGGGATTTGGGGAGACC. Translated, it gives CSVVVGGFGET. The entire CDR3 is CSVVVGGFGETQYF.